This TCR beta chain was profiled in a study of T cells in Graves' hyperthyroidism and ophthalmopathy. This clonotype was recorded at least ten times. TCR beta CDR3 sequences were amplified from RNA transcripts. HTBI primers drove first-round RT-PCR of the TCR CDR3. Each CDR3 protein gets one entry after TCRdb re-called the multiplex PCR reads with MiXCR. The data hold roughly 170,000 distinct CDR3 sequences, with over 15% observed a single time. This CDR3 contains 14 residues. Germline lookup yields CDR1 LGHDT and CDR2 YNNKEL (reference sequence). The ends were cut back, 1 base at V and 8 bases at J, with 9 bases in the middle.

The TCR sequence derives from a woman aged 45 to 65 with Graves' hyperthyroidism. V gene TRBV3-1 combines with J gene TRBJ1-6; D may be TRBD1 (6 bases). Sequencing was performed on blood. This CDR3 is CASSQATGYSPLHF. The CDR3 DNA sequence: TGTGCCAGCAGCCAAGCTACAGGGTATTCACCCCTCCACTTT.